The 29 T cell receptor beta chains below come from one sample, sequenced in a study of T cells in placental villitis. Study observations and caveats: Placentae with villitis of unknown etiology showed clonal expansion, median clonality 0.057 versus control more than 0.0055.

No cognate antigen is known for these TCRs. The libraries were made with immunoSEQ v4. Sequencing used immunoSEQ multiplex PCR; TCRdb keeps in-frame clones, though not all of them. The sample shows about 2,000 clones, 82% of them seen only once. The sample consisted of placental tissue containing maternal and fetal cells. The receptor source for this set is a human patient with villitis of unknown etiology; the placental T cells may come from both mother and fetus.

In its sample, this clone is large (0.1 to 1%). This sample includes further DNA sequences coding for the same CDR3. The V and J genes are TRBV2 and TRBJ2-1; no clear D. The CDR3 runs 11 residues. Trimming pared 6 bases from V and 9 bases from J, leaving 9 bases between. CDR1 is SNHLY and CDR2 is FYNNEI in the germline V gene. CDR3 DNA: TGTGCCAGCAGCGAATGGCGTGAGCAGTTCTTC. It yields the protein CASSEWREQFF.

The chain employs TRBV15 and TRBJ1-1, with D uncertain. Per germline, CDR1 LNHNV and CDR2 YYDKDF (reference sequence). Trimming removed 4 bases at V and 3 bases at J, with 6 bases between. The CDR3 length is 12 residues. CDR3 sequence (DNA): TGTGCCACCAGCAATAGGTACACTGAAGCTTTCTTT. It specifies CATSNRYTEAFF.

This chain connects TRBV7-9 to TRBJ1-4; D is possibly TRBD1 (6 bases). Germline CDR1 is SEHNR and CDR2 is FQNEAQ (reference sequence). Between the trimmed V and J ends, which lost 1 base and 8 bases, there was a span of 14 bases. The CDR3 covers 15 residues. CDR3 bases: TGTGCCAGCAGCTTAGGGGACCATAGGGGGGAAAAACTGTTTTTT. This sequence encodes CASSLGDHRGEKLFF.

With respect to this clone: One end of the junction does not line up with germline, which may come from a read error. Other nucleotide sequences from this sample produce the same CDR3. The CDR3 sequence is CASSDGGLHTDTQYF. The CDR3 nucleotides are TGTGCCAGCAGTGATGGGGGGCTCCACACAGATACACAGTATTTT. This rearrangement joins TRBV6-1 to TRBJ2-3; D may correspond to TRBD1 or TRBD2 (6 bases each). Germline lookup yields CDR1 MNHNS and CDR2 SASEGT. This CDR3 region has 15 residues.

The chain carries TRBV6-5 and TRBJ2-2; no reliable D call. V was cut by 6 bases and J by 3 bases, with 11 bases left in between. Germline CDR1 is MNHEY and CDR2 is SVGAGI. The CDR3 spans 14 residues. Here the CDR3 reads CASRGQEYTGELFF. The CDR3 DNA is TGTGCCAGCAGAGGGCAAGAATACACCGGGGAGCTGTTTTTT.

The rearrangement uses TRBV4-2 and TRBJ1-2; 8 nucleotides match TRBD1. The V segment lost 6 bases and the J segment 4 bases; nucleotides outside the gene matches: 7. This CDR3 region has 14 residues. Looked up from germline, CDR1 is LGHNA and CDR2 is YNFKEQ. The CDR3 here is CASSSGQGRYGYTF. The CDR3 DNA sequence: TGTGCCAGCAGTTCAGGACAGGGTCGCTATGGCTACACCTTC.

The chain has TRBV6-5 and TRBJ1-5; D unresolved. CDR1 and CDR2 (germline): MNHEY, SVGAGI. This CDR3 has 12 residues. Trimming shortened V by 8 bases and J by 5 bases, and 10 bases separated the two germline ends. Here the CDR3 reads CASSNGDQPQHF. DNA of the CDR3: TGTGCCAGCTCCAATGGGGATCAGCCCCAGCATTTT.

This clone was picked up one time. Distinct nucleotide sequences in the sample also encode this CDR3. V is TRBV19 and J is TRBJ2-1; 7 nucleotides line up with TRBD2. CDR3 length: 17 amino acids. The trim removed 0 bases at V and 12 bases at J, leaving 17 bases unmatched. Per the germline V gene, CDR1 is LNHDA and CDR2 is SQIVND (reference sequence). The CDR3 nucleotides read TGTGCCAGTAGTATAGATGTGGCTAGTGGGAGGGCGGAAGGGCAGTTCTTC. Encoded protein: CASSIDVASGRAEGQFF.

The V call is TRBV2, the J call TRBJ2-1; D is undetermined. In germline, CDR1 is SNHLY, CDR2 FYNNEI. Deletions cut 5 bases from V and 0 bases from J, with 2 bases between. The CDR3 length is 12 residues. The CDR3 reads CASSYSYNEQFF. The CDR3 bases are TGTGCCAGCAGTTACTCCTACAATGAGCAGTTCTTC. The complete variable domain, with remaining parts taken from reference TRBV2 and TRBJ2-1, reads EPEVTQTPSHQVTQMGQEVILRCVPISNHLYFYWYRQILGQKVEFLVSFYNNEISEKSEIFDDQFSVERPDGSNFTLKIRSTKLEDSAMYFCASSYSYNEQFFGPGTRLTVL.

The CDR3 protein is CASSYLGGIGRQPQHF. CDR3 sequence (DNA): TGTGCCAGCAGTTACTTGGGAGGGATCGGGCGACAGCCCCAGCATTTT. The chain carries TRBV6-2 or TRBV6-3 and TRBJ1-5; no firm D call. Germline values: CDR1 MNHEY, CDR2 SVGEGT. The length of the CDR3 is 16 residues. Trimming took off 1 base at V and 7 bases at J, with 17 bases between the two ends.

J is TRBJ1-4 and V is TRBV6-1; D ambiguous. The CDR3 is 15 amino acids. Deletions cut 1 base from V and 3 bases from J, with 9 bases between. CDR1 and CDR2 (germline): MNHNS, SASEGT. The CDR3 region has the DNA TGTGCCAGCAGTGAAGTGCGGGTTGCTAATGAAAAACTGTTTTTT. Translation: CASSEVRVANEKLFF.

The J gene is TRBJ2-1, the V gene TRBV7-3, with D hard to call. In germline, CDR1 is SGHTA, CDR2 FQGTGA. Trimming took 4 bases from V and 10 from J, leaving 20 bases between them. This CDR3 region has 15 residues. CDR3 nucleotides: TGTGCCAGCAGCTCCTTCCCTAGTGGCACAGAGGAGCAGTTCTTC. Its protein product is CASSSFPSGTEEQFF. The entire variable domain, with the rest obtained from reference TRBV7-3 and TRBJ2-1, is as follows: GAGVSQTPSNKVTEKGKYVELRCDPISGHTALYWYRQSLGQGPEFLIYFQGTGAADDSGLPNDRFFAVRPEGSVSTLKIQRTERGDSAVYLCASSSFPSGTEEQFFGPGTRLTVL.

The gene calls are TRBV10-3 and TRBJ2-2, with TRBD1 matching 8 bases. V lost 10 bases to trimming and J lost 4 bases; unmatched junction nucleotides: 8. Germline V gene data show CDR1 as ENHRY and CDR2 as SYGVKD. This CDR3 has 14 residues. The CDR3 nucleotides are TGTGCCAACCAGGGGGCGCCCGGCACCGGGGAGCTGTTTTTT. Amino acid sequence: CANQGAPGTGELFF.

The chain combines TRBV11-3 with TRBJ2-3; TRBD1 matches at 10 bases. The CDR3 extends over 15 amino acids. V lost 5 bases to trimming and J lost 2 bases; unmatched junction nucleotides: 4. CDR1 SGHNT and CDR2 YENEEA come from the germline V gene. CDR3 in amino acids: CASSARQGATDTQYF. DNA for the CDR3: TGTGCCAGCAGCGCTCGACAGGGGGCCACAGATACGCAGTATTTT.

V gene TRBV5-1 combines with J gene TRBJ2-5, with 9 positions matching TRBD2. The germline CDR1 and CDR2 sequences are SGHRS and YFSETQ. The ends lost 2 bases at V and 1 base at J; junction bases unmatched: 9. The CDR3 is made up of 17 amino acids. The CDR3 nucleotides are TGCGCCAGCAGCTTACGAACCACTAGCGGGTTCCAAGAGACCCAGTACTTC. It yields the protein CASSLRTTSGFQETQYF. Drawing the rest from reference TRBV5-1 and TRBJ2-5, the complete variable domain is KAGVTQTPRYLIKTRGQQVTLSCSPISGHRSVSWYQQTPGQGLQFLFEYFSETQRNKGNFPGRFSGRQFSNSRSEMNVSTLELGDSALYLCASSLRTTSGFQETQYFGPGTRLLVL.

Of note for this clone: The junction departs from the called germline gene at one end, perhaps through a read error. The J gene is TRBJ1-1, the V gene TRBV7-7; 9 nucleotides line up with TRBD1. From germline, CDR1 is SSHAT and CDR2 FNYEAQ (reference sequence). This CDR3 comprises 15 residues. The CDR3 nucleotides are TGTGCTAGCAGCTTGGATGACAGGGGGGGCCCTGAAGCTTTCTTT. Its protein is CASSLDDRGGPEAFF.

The V gene is TRBV5-6, the J gene TRBJ2-4, with a weak D call TRBD2 (5 bases). Between the trimmed V and J ends, which lost 2 bases and 0 bases, there was a span of 6 bases. The CDR3 sequence is 14 residues long. Germline lookup yields CDR1 SGHDT and CDR2 YYEEEE. The CDR3 spells CASSFGLAKNIQYF. The CDR3, as DNA: TGTGCCAGCAGCTTCGGACTAGCCAAAAACATTCAGTACTTC.

The CDR3 DNA follows: TGCAGTGCTAGGCCGGGACTAGAGCAGTACTTC. Translated: CSARPGLEQYF. This chain links TRBV20-1 with TRBJ2-7, with TRBD2 identical over 7 bases. The length of the CDR3 is 11 residues. With 3 bases clipped from V and 7 bases from J, the junction kept 3 bases outside the gene matches. Germline CDR1 and CDR2: DFQATT and SNEGSKA (reference sequence).

The chain recombines TRBV6-1 with TRBJ2-3; a weak D match, TRBD2 (6 bases). The CDR3 runs to 15 residues. Deletions cut 2 bases from V and 2 bases from J, with 11 bases between. CDR1 is MNHNS and CDR2 is SASEGT in the germline V gene. This CDR3 reads CASSELGGTTDTQYF. The CDR3 bases are TGTGCCAGCAGTGAACTGGGCGGGACCACAGATACGCAGTATTTT.

The chain employs TRBV18 and TRBJ2-3; tentatively, D is TRBD2 (6 bases). CDR1 and CDR2 (germline): KGHSH, LQKENI. The CDR3 spans 13 residues. The germline V and J ends were trimmed by 5 bases and 5 bases, with 11 bases remaining between them. The CDR3, as DNA: TGTGCCAGCTCAATGACTAGTGGAGATACGCAGTATTTT. Protein: CASSMTSGDTQYF.

This clone has only one observation. The junction departs from the called germline gene at one end, perhaps through a read error. The J gene is TRBJ1-1, the V gene TRBV18; 7 nucleotides match TRBD1. Germline CDR1 KGHSH, CDR2 LQKENI. This CDR3 is built from 12 residues. CDR3: CASSPRDSEAFF. CDR3 in DNA: TGTGCTAGCTCACCCCGGGACAGTGAAGCTTTCTTT.

This chain uses TRBV10-3 with TRBJ2-1, with 9 bases aligning to TRBD2. The CDR3 contains 15 residues. Germline trimming cut 9 bases from V and 8 bases from J; bases unmatched to any gene: 14. From germline, CDR1 is ENHRY and CDR2 SYGVKD. DNA for the CDR3: TGTGCCATTTCGGTTGGTAGCGGGAGACGGGATGAGCAGTTCTTC. As protein: CAISVGSGRRDEQFF.

The genes are TRBV2 and TRBJ2-1; perhaps TRBD2 as D (6 bases). This CDR3 has 12 residues. Germline V gene data show CDR1 as SNHLY and CDR2 as FYNNEI. V was clipped by 6 bases and J by 4 bases, with 7 bases between them. CDR3 protein: CASRGGYNEQFF. CDR3 in DNA: TGTGCCAGCAGGGGGGGTTACAATGAGCAGTTCTTC.

The chain recombines TRBV12-3 or TRBV12-4 with TRBJ1-2; D ambiguous. Trimming left V 10 bases short and J 7 bases short, with 19 bases between. The CDR3 totals 13 residues. The CDR3 sequence is CAINPQFRGGYTF. In DNA form, the CDR3 reads TGTGCCATAAACCCGCAGTTTCGGGGTGGCTACACCTTC.

V and J are TRBV6-6 and TRBJ1-1; TRBD1 matches at 8 bases. CDR1 is MNHNY and CDR2 is SVGAGI in the germline V gene (reference sequence). V gave up 2 bases and J gave up 4 bases; unmatched junction bases: 0. The CDR3 has 13 residues. The CDR3 DNA is TGTGCCAGCAGTTACGGACAGGGCACTGAAGCTTTCTTT. Translating it yields CASSYGQGTEAFF.

This chain joins TRBV2 and TRBJ2-1; perhaps TRBD2 as D (6 bases). The germline gives CDR1 SNHLY, CDR2 FYNNEI. The CDR3 has 15 amino acids. The V end lost 5 bases, the J end lost 1 base, and 12 bases lay between the germline ends. The CDR3: CASSLAAGSYNEQFF. In nucleotides, the CDR3 is TGTGCCAGCAGTCTCGCCGCGGGATCCTACAATGAGCAGTTCTTC.

V is TRBV29-1 and J is TRBJ2-7; 15 bases are shared with TRBD2. The junction had 10 bases not matched to a gene; V was cut back by 6 bases and J by 7 bases. CDR1 and CDR2 (germline): SQVTM, ANQGSEA. The CDR3 loop spans 15 amino acids. CDR3 sequence (DNA): TGCAGCGTCGGACTAGCGGGAGGGCCTGGAGGAGAGCAGTACTTC. This codes for CSVGLAGGPGGEQYF.

The chain combines TRBV27 with TRBJ1-1; D not certain. Germline loops: CDR1 MNHEY, CDR2 SMNVEV (reference sequence). The CDR3 sequence is 14 residues long. Trimming took off 4 bases at V and 1 base at J, with 10 bases between the two ends. This chain's CDR3 is CASSSYLKNTEAFF. The CDR3 region has the DNA TGTGCCAGCAGTTCTTACCTTAAGAACACTGAAGCTTTCTTT.

The genes are TRBV4-1 and TRBJ2-4; weak D call: TRBD2 (5 bases). Germline CDR1 and CDR2: MGHRA and YSYEKL. CDR3 length: 17 amino acids. Trimming removed 4 bases from V and 0 bases from J, with 16 bases in between. The CDR3 is CASSPPPGFLAKNIQYF. The CDR3 DNA is TGCGCCAGCAGCCCACCCCCGGGATTCTTAGCCAAAAACATTCAGTACTTC.